These T cell receptor beta chains were read from a single sample in a study of blood T cell repertoires in COVID-19. Assay: immunoSEQ multiplex PCR; the TCRdb copy retains only in-frame clones and omits some. The sample contains fewer than 250,000 clones, around 86% of which appear only once. Source material: PBMCs or T cells enriched from blood (not recorded which). Every receptor here comes from a man between 25 and 39 years old in a cohort exposed to, infected with or recovered from COVID-19 (not recorded which). Each CDR3 is given with its conserved first and last residue. The order of the fields is CDR3 protein, CDR3 DNA, V gene, J gene, clone size, D gene. The D gene is left open where the match is weak. The listing skips clone size in some rows; elsewhere it reads once, few, many or a size class.

CASSYVVPSSEQYF	TGTGCCAGCAGTTACGTGGTCCCTTCCAGCGAGCAGTACTTC	TRBV6-2/TRBV6-3	TRBJ2-7	NA	NA
CASSLSVGGARLAEPQHF	TGTGCCAGCAGTCTATCAGTGGGGGGGGCGCGTCTAGCGGAGCCCCAGCATTTT	TRBV6-6	TRBJ1-5	NA	NA
CASSRGSSYNEQFF	TGTGCCAGTAGTCGCGGGAGTTCCTACAATGAGCAGTTCTTC	TRBV19	TRBJ2-1	NA	TRBD2
CASNFASAEEQFF	TGCGCCAGCAACTTTGCCTCGGCGGAGGAGCAGTTCTTC	TRBV10-2	TRBJ2-1	NA	NA
CASSLGGSSYEQYF	TGTGCCAGCAGTTTGGGGGGTAGCTCCTACGAGCAGTACTTC	TRBV27	TRBJ2-7	NA	NA
CASSLSPGGYFEQYF	TGTGCCAGCAGTTTATCTCCAGGGGGTTATTTCGAGCAGTACTTC	TRBV27	TRBJ2-7	NA	TRBD1
CASSYSSPRVGYGYTF	TGTGCCAGCAGTTACTCCTCACCGCGGGTTGGCTATGGCTACACCTTC	TRBV6-5	TRBJ1-2	NA	NA
CASSLQAGDVGNEQFF	TGCGCCAGCAGCTTGCAGGCGGGAGATGTAGGCAATGAGCAGTTCTTC	TRBV5-1	TRBJ2-1	NA	TRBD2
CASSLGTGNTIYF	TGTGCCAGCAGCTTAGGTACTGGAAACACCATATATTTT	TRBV7-9	TRBJ1-3	NA	NA
CASSLGTPYEQYF	TGTGCCAGCAGCTTGGGAACTCCCTACGAGCAGTACTTC	TRBV5-6	TRBJ2-7	NA	NA
CASTPQASDNEQFF	TGTGCCAGTACACCCCAGGCTAGCGACAATGAGCAGTTCTTC	TRBV19	TRBJ2-1	NA	NA
CASSQVGIRHDSPLHF	TGCGCCAGCAGCCAAGTAGGAATCAGACATGATTCACCCCTCCACTTT	TRBV4-3	TRBJ1-6	NA	NA
CASSIRRFTEAFF	TGTGCCAGCAGCATCCGCAGGTTTACTGAAGCTTTCTTT	TRBV7-2	TRBJ1-1	few	NA
CASSLQGFKTQYF	TGTGCCAGCAGTTTACAGGGGTTTAAGACCCAGTACTTC	TRBV27	TRBJ2-5	NA	NA
CASSHIDMNTEAFF	TGCGCCAGCAGCCACATCGATATGAACACTGAAGCTTTCTTT	TRBV5-1	TRBJ1-1	NA	NA
CASSFGLHLTPEAFF	TGCGCCAGCAGCTTCGGTCTTCACTTAACTCCAGAAGCTTTCTTT	TRBV5-1	TRBJ1-1	NA	NA
CASSLAGTVNTEAFF	TGTGCCAGCAGCCTAGCGGGGACAGTGAACACTGAAGCTTTCTTT	TRBV6-5	TRBJ1-1	NA	TRBD1
CASSQIAGDTDTQYF	TGTGCCAGCAGCCAGATAGCGGGAGATACAGATACGCAGTATTTT	TRBV6-5	TRBJ2-3	NA	TRBD2
CASSGSGGLAGETQYF	TGTGCCAGCAGTGGATCAGGGGGGCTAGCGGGAGAGACCCAGTACTTC	TRBV25-1	TRBJ2-5	NA	NA
CASSSPPTGISYNEQFF	TGTGCCAGCAGTTCTCCACCGACAGGGATATCCTACAATGAGCAGTTCTTC	TRBV28	TRBJ2-1	NA	TRBD1
CASSIGDRINSPLHF	TGTGCCAGTAGTATTGGGGACAGAATTAATTCACCCCTCCACTTT	TRBV19	TRBJ1-6	NA	TRBD1
CASSQAVTDTQYF	TGTGCCAGCAGCCAGGCAGTCACAGATACGCAGTATTTT	TRBV3-1/TRBV3-2	TRBJ2-3	NA	NA
CASRPPGQDNSPLHF	TGTGCCAGCAGGCCGCCGGGACAAGATAATTCACCCCTCCACTTT	TRBV3-1/TRBV3-2	TRBJ1-6	NA	NA
CASSIGDSRANEQFF	TGTGCCAGTAGTATAGGGGATTCGCGGGCCAATGAGCAGTTCTTC	TRBV19	TRBJ2-1	few	NA
CATGGSATNEKLFF	TGTGCCACCGGTGGTAGTGCAACTAATGAAAAACTGTTTTTT	TRBV19	TRBJ1-4	NA	NA
CASSLERKTQYF	TGTGCCAGCAGCCTAGAACGGAAGACCCAGTACTTC	TRBV12-3/TRBV12-4	TRBJ2-5	NA	NA
CASSVGTSEGTDTQYF	TGTGCCAGCAGCGTCGGGACTAGCGAGGGTACAGATACGCAGTATTTT	TRBV9	TRBJ2-3	NA	TRBD2